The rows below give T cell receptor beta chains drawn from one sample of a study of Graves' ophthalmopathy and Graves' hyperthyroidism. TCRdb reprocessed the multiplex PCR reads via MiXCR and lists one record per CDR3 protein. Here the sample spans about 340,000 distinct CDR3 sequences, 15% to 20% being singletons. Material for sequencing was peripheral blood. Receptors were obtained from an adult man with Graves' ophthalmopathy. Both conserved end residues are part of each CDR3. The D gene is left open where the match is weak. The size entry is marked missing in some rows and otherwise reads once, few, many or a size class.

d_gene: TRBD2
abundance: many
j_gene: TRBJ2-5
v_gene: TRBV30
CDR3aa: CAWSGPSGSETQYF
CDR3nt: TGTGCCTGGAGTGGGCCTAGCGGGAGTGAGACCCAGTACTTC

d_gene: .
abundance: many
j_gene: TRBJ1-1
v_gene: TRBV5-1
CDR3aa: CASSLVGRGLEAFF
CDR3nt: TGCGCCAGCAGCTTGGTTGGCAGGGGACTTGAAGCTTTCTTT

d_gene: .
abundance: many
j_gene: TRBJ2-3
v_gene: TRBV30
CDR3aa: CAWRSWGGRTDTQYF
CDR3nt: TGTGCCTGGAGGAGTTGGGGCGGGCGTACAGATACGCAGTATTTT

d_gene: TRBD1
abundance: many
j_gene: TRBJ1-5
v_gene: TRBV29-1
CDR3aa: CSVVGTGDQPQHF
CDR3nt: TGCAGCGTTGTTGGGACAGGGGATCAGCCCCAGCATTTT

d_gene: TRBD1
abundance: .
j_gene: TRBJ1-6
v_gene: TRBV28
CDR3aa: CASRTRDRDNSPLHF
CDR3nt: TGTGCCAGCAGAACCCGGGACAGGGATAATTCACCCCTCCACTTT

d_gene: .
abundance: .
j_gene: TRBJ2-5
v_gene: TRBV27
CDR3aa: CASRSLGGHEETQYF
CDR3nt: TGTGCCAGCAGGTCCTTAGGGGGACATGAAGAGACCCAGTACTTC

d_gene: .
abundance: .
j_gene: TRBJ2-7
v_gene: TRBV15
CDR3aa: CATSRELGDLSSYEQYF
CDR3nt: TGTGCCACCAGCAGAGAACTCGGGGACTTAAGCTCCTACGAGCAGTACTTC

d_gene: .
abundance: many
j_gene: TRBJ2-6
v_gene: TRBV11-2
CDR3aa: CASSLVYRRSSGANVLTF
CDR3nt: TGTGCCAGCAGCTTAGTGTACAGGAGGAGCTCTGGGGCCAACGTCCTGACTTTC

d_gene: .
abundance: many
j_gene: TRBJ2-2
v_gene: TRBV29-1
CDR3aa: CSVVTGKDTGELFF
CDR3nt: TGCAGCGTTGTCACAGGGAAAGACACCGGGGAGCTGTTTTTT

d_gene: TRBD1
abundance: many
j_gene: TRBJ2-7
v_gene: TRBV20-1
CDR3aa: CSAGDSQGDSYEQYF
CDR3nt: TGCAGTGCTGGGGATTCCCAGGGGGACTCCTACGAGCAGTACTTC

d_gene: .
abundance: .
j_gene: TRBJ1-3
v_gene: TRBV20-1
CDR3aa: CSARGERAGNTIYF
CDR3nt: TGCAGTGCTAGGGGGGAGCGGGCTGGAAACACCATATATTTT

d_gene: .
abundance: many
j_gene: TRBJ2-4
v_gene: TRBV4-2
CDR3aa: CASSQAVGRELAKNIQYF
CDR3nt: TGTGCCAGCAGCCAAGCGGTAGGACGGGAGCTAGCCAAAAACATTCAGTACTTC

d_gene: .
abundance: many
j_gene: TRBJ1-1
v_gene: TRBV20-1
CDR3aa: CSARVTGPGLVAFF
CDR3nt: TGCAGTGCTAGAGTGACTGGACCGGGGTTAGTAGCTTTCTTT

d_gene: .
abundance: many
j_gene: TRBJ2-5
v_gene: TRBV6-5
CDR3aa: CASSSEGIQETQYF
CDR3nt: TGTGCCAGCAGTTCCGAGGGGATCCAAGAGACCCAGTACTTC

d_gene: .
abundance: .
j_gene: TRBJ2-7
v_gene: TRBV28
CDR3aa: CASSFSGYYEQYF
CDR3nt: TGTGCCAGCAGTTTTTCTGGGTACTACGAGCAGTACTTC

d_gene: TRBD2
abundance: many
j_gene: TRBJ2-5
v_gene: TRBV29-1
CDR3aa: CSVELAGGIQETQYF
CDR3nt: TGCAGCGTAGAACTAGCGGGGGGAATACAAGAGACCCAGTACTTC

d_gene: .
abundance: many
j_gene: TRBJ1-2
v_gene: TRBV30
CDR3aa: CAWGGRGLYGYTF
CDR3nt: TGTGCCTGGGGGGGGAGAGGGCTCTATGGCTACACCTTC

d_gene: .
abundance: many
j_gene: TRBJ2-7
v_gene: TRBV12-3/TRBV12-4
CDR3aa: CASRQSYSYEQYF
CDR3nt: TGTGCCAGCAGACAGAGCTACTCCTACGAGCAGTACTTC

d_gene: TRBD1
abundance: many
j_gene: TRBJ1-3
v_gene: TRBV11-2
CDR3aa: CASSFPGTGKLSGNTIYF
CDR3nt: TGTGCCAGCAGCTTCCCTGGGACAGGGAAACTGTCTGGAAACACCATATATTTT

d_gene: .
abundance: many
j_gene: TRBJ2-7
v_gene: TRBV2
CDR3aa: CASSATGQDEQYF
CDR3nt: TGTGCCAGCAGTGCTACAGGGCAGGACGAGCAGTACTTC

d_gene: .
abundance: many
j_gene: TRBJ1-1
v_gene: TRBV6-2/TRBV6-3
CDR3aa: CASSYSPNRVRNTEAFF
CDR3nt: TGTGCCAGCAGTTACTCGCCTAACAGGGTTCGGAACACTGAAGCTTTCTTT

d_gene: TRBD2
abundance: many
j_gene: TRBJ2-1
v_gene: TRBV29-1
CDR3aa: CSGTGTSVNNEQFF
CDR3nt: TGCAGCGGAACCGGAACTAGCGTAAACAATGAGCAGTTCTTC

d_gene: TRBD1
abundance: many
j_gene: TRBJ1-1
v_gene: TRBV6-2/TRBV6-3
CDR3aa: CASSSQGTAGYMNTEAFF
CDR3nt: TGTGCCAGCAGTTCTCAAGGGACAGCAGGATACATGAACACTGAAGCTTTCTTT

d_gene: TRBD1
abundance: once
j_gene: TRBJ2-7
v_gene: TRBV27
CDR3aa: CASSEQTGTAYEQYF
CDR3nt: TGTGCCAGCAGTGAACAGACCGGGACAGCCTACGAGCAGTACTTC

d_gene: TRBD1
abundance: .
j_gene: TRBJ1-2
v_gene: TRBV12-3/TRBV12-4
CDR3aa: CASRTGGYYGYTF
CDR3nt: TGTGCCAGCAGGACAGGGGGGTATTATGGCTACACCTTC

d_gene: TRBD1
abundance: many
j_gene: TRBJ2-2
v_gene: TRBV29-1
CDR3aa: CSVGLNRGGTGELFF
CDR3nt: TGCAGCGTGGGCCTCAACAGGGGCGGGACCGGGGAGCTGTTTTTT

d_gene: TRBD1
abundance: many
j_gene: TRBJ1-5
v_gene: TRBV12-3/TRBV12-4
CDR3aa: CASTPTGGSNQPQHF
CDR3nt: TGTGCCAGCACCCCGACAGGGGGTAGCAATCAGCCCCAGCATTTT

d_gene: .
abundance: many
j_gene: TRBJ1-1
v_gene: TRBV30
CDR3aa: CAWSVQPMNTEAFF
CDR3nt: TGTGCCTGGAGTGTACAACCCATGAACACTGAAGCTTTCTTT

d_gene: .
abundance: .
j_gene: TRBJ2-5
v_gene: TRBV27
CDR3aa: CASSEFGGQGRETQYF
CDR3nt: TGTGCCAGCAGTGAATTCGGGGGCCAGGGGAGGGAGACCCAGTACTTC

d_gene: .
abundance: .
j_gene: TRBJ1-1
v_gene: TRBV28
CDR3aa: CASTDDIWGSPEAFF
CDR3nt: TGTGCCAGCACCGATGACATCTGGGGGTCCCCTGAAGCTTTCTTT

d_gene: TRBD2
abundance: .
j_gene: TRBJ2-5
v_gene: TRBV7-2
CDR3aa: CASSQGLAGGWETQYF
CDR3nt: TGTGCCAGCAGCCAGGGACTAGCGGGGGGGTGGGAGACCCAGTACTTC

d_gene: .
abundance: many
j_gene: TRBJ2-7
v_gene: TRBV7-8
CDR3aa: CASSALDEQYF
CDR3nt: TGTGCCAGCAGCGCCCTCGACGAGCAGTACTTC

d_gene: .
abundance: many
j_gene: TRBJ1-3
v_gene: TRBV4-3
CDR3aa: CASSQAIASGASGNTIYF
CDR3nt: TGCGCCAGCAGCCAAGCGATAGCGTCGGGGGCCTCTGGAAACACCATATATTTT

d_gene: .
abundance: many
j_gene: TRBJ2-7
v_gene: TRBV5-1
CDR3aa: CASSLGIQGEQYF
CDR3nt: TGCGCCAGCAGCTTGGGAATCCAGGGAGAGCAGTACTTC

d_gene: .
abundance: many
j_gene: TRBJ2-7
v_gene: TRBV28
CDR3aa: CASSMGGATDSYEQYF
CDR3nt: TGTGCCAGCAGTATGGGTGGGGCTACGGACTCCTACGAGCAGTACTTC

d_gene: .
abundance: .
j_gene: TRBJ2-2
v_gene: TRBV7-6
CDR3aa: CASSPLQGAITGELFF
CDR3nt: TGTGCCAGCAGCCCACTACAGGGCGCGATCACCGGGGAGCTGTTTTTT

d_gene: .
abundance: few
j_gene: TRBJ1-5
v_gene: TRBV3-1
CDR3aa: CASSQARAGNQPQHF
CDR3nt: TGTGCCAGCAGCCAAGCCCGGGCTGGCAATCAGCCCCAGCATTTT

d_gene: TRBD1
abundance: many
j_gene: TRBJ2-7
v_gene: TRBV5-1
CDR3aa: CASSTTGTGLPGGSYEQYF
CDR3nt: TGCGCCAGCAGCACCACCGGGACAGGGCTCCCAGGGGGTTCCTACGAGCAGTACTTC

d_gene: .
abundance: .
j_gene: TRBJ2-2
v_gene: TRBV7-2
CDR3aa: CASSLYEGSGELFF
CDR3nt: TGTGCCAGCAGCTTATATGAGGGTTCCGGGGAGCTGTTTTTT

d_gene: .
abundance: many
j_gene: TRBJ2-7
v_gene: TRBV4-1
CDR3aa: CASSHTAAGMVHEQYF
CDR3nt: TGCGCCAGCAGCCACACGGCAGCCGGTATGGTCCACGAGCAGTACTTC

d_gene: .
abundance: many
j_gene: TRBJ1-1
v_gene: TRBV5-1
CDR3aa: CASSLANRGVTEAFF
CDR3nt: TGCGCCAGCAGCTTGGCAAATAGGGGTGTCACTGAAGCTTTCTTT

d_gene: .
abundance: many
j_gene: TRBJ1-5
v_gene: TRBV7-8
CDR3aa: CASSLERQGNQPQHF
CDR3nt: TGTGCCAGCAGCTTAGAAAGACAGGGCAATCAGCCCCAGCATTTT

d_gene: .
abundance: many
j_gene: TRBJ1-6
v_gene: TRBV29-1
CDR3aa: CSVDRVGDNSPLHF
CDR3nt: TGCAGCGTTGATCGGGTGGGGGATAATTCACCCCTCCACTTT

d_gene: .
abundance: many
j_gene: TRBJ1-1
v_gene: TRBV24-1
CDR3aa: CATSGGQRNTEAFF
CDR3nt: TGTGCCACCAGTGGAGGACAGAGAAACACTGAAGCTTTCTTT

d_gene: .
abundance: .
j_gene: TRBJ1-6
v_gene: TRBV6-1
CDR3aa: CANSSGPYNLPLHF
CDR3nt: TGTGCCAACAGCTCCGGACCTTATAATTTACCCCTCCACTTT

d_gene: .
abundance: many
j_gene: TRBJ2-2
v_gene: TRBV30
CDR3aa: CASFGGSNTGELFF
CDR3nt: TGTGCCTCCTTTGGGGGTTCTAACACCGGGGAGCTGTTTTTT

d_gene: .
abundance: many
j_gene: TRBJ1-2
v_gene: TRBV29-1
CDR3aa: CSVDDYGYTF
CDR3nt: TGCAGCGTTGACGACTATGGCTACACCTTC